The clone carrying this TCR beta chain appeared a single time. Its matching antigen is unknown. MiXCR was run by TCRdb on the 5' RACE reads, yielding one entry per CDR3 protein. Here the sample spans fewer than 250,000 distinct CDR3 sequences, around 32% being singletons. The data were taken from a study of CD8 T cells in ankylosing spondylitis. Regarding the study as a whole: What seemed typical of ankylosing spondylitis blood was a TCR beta motif built from roughly 8 highly homologous variants. There was reportedly significant enrichment of clones that were disease-linked in matched ankylosing spondylitis synovial fluid. Prior literature has documented some motif variants in synovial fluid and blood from reactive arthritis. The authors found the disease-linked clones to be CD8+ and relatively rare in peripheral blood.

The V end lost 5 bases, the J end lost 6 bases, and 17 bases lay between the germline ends. CDR3 size: 15 residues. Germline V gene sequence: CDR1 SGHAT, CDR2 FQNNGV. The receptor comes from a male donor with ankylosing spondylitis or in good health (not recorded which). The V gene is TRBV11-2, the J gene TRBJ2-1; D may be TRBD1 or TRBD2 (5 bases each). The sample consisted of blood, either unsorted or a sorted T cell fraction (not recorded which). The CDR3 DNA reads as TGTGCCAGCAGCCTGGGCTGGGGGTCCCCCAATGAGCAGTTCTTC. As protein: CASSLGWGSPNEQFF.